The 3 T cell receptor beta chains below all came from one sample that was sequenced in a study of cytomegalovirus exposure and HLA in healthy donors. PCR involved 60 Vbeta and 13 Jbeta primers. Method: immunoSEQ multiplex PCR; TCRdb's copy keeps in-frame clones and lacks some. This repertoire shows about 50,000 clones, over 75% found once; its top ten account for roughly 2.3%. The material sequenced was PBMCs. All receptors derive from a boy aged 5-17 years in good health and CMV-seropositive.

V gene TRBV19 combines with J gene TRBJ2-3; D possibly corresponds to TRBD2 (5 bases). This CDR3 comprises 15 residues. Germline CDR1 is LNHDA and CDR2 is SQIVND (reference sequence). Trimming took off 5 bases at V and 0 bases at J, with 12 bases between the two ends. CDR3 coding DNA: TGTGCCAGTAGTTCCAGCGGATTCAGCACAGATACGCAGTATTTT. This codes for CASSSSGFSTDTQYF. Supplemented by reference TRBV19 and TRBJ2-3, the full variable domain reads DGGITQSPKYLFRKEGQNVTLSCEQNLNHDAMYWYRQDPGQGLRLIYYSQIVNDFQKGDIAEGYSVSREKKESFPLTVTSAQKNPTAFYLCASSSSGFSTDTQYFGPGTRLTVL.

CDR3 in amino acids: CATDSSGSKTSTDTQYF. The CDR3 coding sequence is TGTGCCACAGACTCTAGCGGGTCCAAGACCTCCACAGATACGCAGTATTTT. The V and J genes are TRBV19 and TRBJ2-3; 8 bases agree with TRBD2. CDR3 length: 17 amino acids. The germline gives CDR1 LNHDA, CDR2 SQIVND (reference sequence). With V trimmed by 10 bases and J by 2 bases, 17 bases remained unmatched. Using reference TRBV19 and TRBJ2-3 for the parts outside the CDR3, the full variable domain is DGGITQSPKYLFRKEGQNVTLSCEQNLNHDAMYWYRQDPGQGLRLIYYSQIVNDFQKGDIAEGYSVSREKKESFPLTVTSAQKNPTAFYLCATDSSGSKTSTDTQYFGPGTRLTVL.

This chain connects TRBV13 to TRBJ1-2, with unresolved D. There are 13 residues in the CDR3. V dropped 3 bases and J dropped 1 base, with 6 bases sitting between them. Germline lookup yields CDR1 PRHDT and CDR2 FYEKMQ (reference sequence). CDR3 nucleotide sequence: TGTGCCAGCAGCTTTGAGGGTAACTATGGCTACACCTTC. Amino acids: CASSFEGNYGYTF.